Listed below are T cell receptor beta chains from one sample, sequenced in a study of blood T cell repertoires in COVID-19. TCRdb's copy holds only in-frame clones and misses some; the assay was immunoSEQ multiplex PCR. The data show over 200,000 clones, 65% to 90% seen once. The sample comprised peripheral blood. These receptors all come from a human donor in a cohort sampled during active COVID-19. CDR3s include the opening cysteine and the closing phenylalanine or tryptophan. A D gene is named only where the DNA matches it firmly. A clone size is listed for some rows: how often the clone was seen (once, few, many), or a class if it is expanded.

TRBV9,-,TRBJ2-7,-,CASSARNGSSYEQYF,TGTGCCAGCAGCGCCCGTAATGGGAGCTCCTACGAGCAGTACTTC
TRBV5-1,TRBD1,TRBJ2-4,once,CASSLAGQGANIQYF,TGCGCCAGCAGCTTGGCCGGGCAGGGGGCAAACATTCAGTACTTC
TRBV2,-,TRBJ1-2,-,CASSDSQGLGWGYTF,TGTGCCAGCAGTGACAGCCAGGGGTTAGGATGGGGCTACACCTTC
TRBV24-1,-,TRBJ2-7,-,CATSDPRDTLYEQYF,TGTGCCACCAGTGATCCTCGGGACACCCTCTACGAGCAGTACTTC
TRBV4-3,-,TRBJ1-4,-,CASSQGAYREKLFF,TGCGCCAGCAGCCAAGGGGCGTACCGTGAAAAACTGTTTTTT
TRBV7-2,TRBD2,TRBJ2-1,-,CASSLSPAGGAGEQFF,TGTGCCAGCAGCTTAAGCCCAGCGGGAGGGGCGGGCGAGCAGTTCTTC
TRBV18,TRBD1,TRBJ1-2,-,CASSPSGTGDGYTF,TGTGCCAGCTCACCATCGGGGACAGGGGATGGCTACACCTTC
TRBV7-6,-,TRBJ2-1,-,CASSLVYTSYNEQFF,TGTGCCAGCAGCTTAGTATACACGTCCTACAATGAGCAGTTCTTC
TRBV5-1,-,TRBJ1-2,-,CASSPEGGNTNYGYTF,TGCGCCAGCAGCCCTGAGGGCGGAAATACTAACTATGGCTACACCTTC
TRBV24-1,TRBD1,TRBJ2-1,-,CATSDRTGGAEFF,TGTGCCACCAGTGATAGGACAGGGGGCGCAGAGTTCTTC
TRBV5-1,TRBD1,TRBJ1-6,-,CASSFGQGALRSPLHF,TGCGCCAGCAGCTTTGGACAGGGGGCACTTCGATCACCCCTCCACTTT
TRBV24-1,TRBD1,TRBJ1-1,-,CATSGSTGGKGTEAFF,TGTGCCACCAGTGGTAGCACAGGGGGCAAAGGAACTGAAGCTTTCTTT
TRBV7-6,TRBD1,TRBJ2-7,-,CASSLAPKGAGEQYF,TGTGCCAGCAGCTTAGCCCCTAAGGGGGCTGGCGAGCAGTACTTC
TRBV4-3,-,TRBJ2-2,-,CASSQDSSGAGELFF,TGCGCCAGCAGCCAAGATAGTTCGGGGGCCGGGGAGCTGTTTTTT
TRBV2,-,TRBJ1-5,few,CASSESRVVGNQPQHF,TGTGCCAGCAGTGAATCCAGGGTAGTGGGAAATCAGCCCCAGCATTTT
TRBV29-1,-,TRBJ1-1,once,CSARIIYNTEAFF,TGCAGCGCCAGGATCATATACAACACTGAAGCTTTCTTT
TRBV4-3,-,TRBJ2-3,-,CASSQDSYPSTDTQYF,TGCGCCAGCAGCCAAGATTCCTACCCTAGCACAGATACGCAGTATTTT
TRBV3-1/TRBV3-2,TRBD2,TRBJ2-3,-,CASSQGIAGSDTQYF,TGTGCCAGCAGCCAGGGGATAGCGGGGTCAGATACGCAGTATTTT
TRBV5-4,TRBD1,TRBJ1-5,once,CASSLGTVDQPQHF,TGTGCCAGCAGCTTAGGGACAGTAGATCAGCCCCAGCATTTT
TRBV2,TRBD1,TRBJ1-2,-,CASSDPGQGYGYTF,TGTGCCAGCAGTGACCCGGGACAGGGGTATGGCTACACCTTC
TRBV3-1/TRBV3-2,-,TRBJ2-3,-,CASSPGVTDTQYF,TGTGCCAGCAGCCCGGGGGTCACAGATACGCAGTATTTT
TRBV6-6,-,TRBJ1-5,-,CASSPRQVNQPQHF,TGTGCCAGCAGTCCACGACAGGTGAATCAGCCCCAGCATTTT
TRBV5-8,-,TRBJ2-7,-,CASSTQGADYEQYF,TGTGCCAGCAGCACACAGGGCGCGGACTACGAGCAGTACTTC
TRBV6-5,-,TRBJ1-2,-,CASSPRETWLNGYTF,TGTGCCAGCAGCCCCCGAGAGACTTGGCTGAATGGCTACACCTTC
TRBV7-9,-,TRBJ1-2,-,CASSSREAGYTF,TGTGCCAGCAGCTCCAGGGAGGCTGGCTACACCTTC
TRBV5-4,TRBD2,TRBJ2-4,-,CASSLMGRGGAKNIQYF,TGTGCCAGCAGCTTGATGGGGCGGGGGGGAGCCAAAAACATTCAGTACTTC
TRBV27,TRBD2,TRBJ2-7,-,CASSFELAGHEQYF,TGTGCCAGCAGTTTCGAACTAGCGGGCCACGAGCAGTACTTC
TRBV4-1,-,TRBJ1-5,-,CASSQADWPSAGGNQPQHF,TGCGCCAGCAGCCAAGCGGATTGGCCCTCGGCAGGGGGCAATCAGCCCCAGCATTTT
TRBV6-5,TRBD1,TRBJ1-1,once,CASSQGATEAFF,TGTGCCAGCAGTCAGGGGGCAACTGAAGCTTTCTTT
TRBV18,TRBD2,TRBJ2-7,-,CASSRSPGGSYEQYF,TGTGCCAGCTCACGGAGCCCGGGGGGCTCCTACGAGCAGTACTTC